The 9 T cell receptor beta chains below come from one sample, sequenced in a study of CD4 T cells in relation to SARS-CoV-2 and coronaviruses. These receptors have no identified antigens. Clones were sequenced by immunoSEQ multiplex PCR, and TCRdb holds only the in-frame ones, with some missing. The sample lists some 40,000 clones, roughly 80% occurring once. The sample comprised memory CD4+ T cells from PBMCs, cultured in vitro. These receptors came from an adult with COVID-19.

V gene TRBV19 combines with J gene TRBJ2-1; TRBD2 might be the D (5 bases). CDR1 and CDR2 (germline): LNHDA, SQIVND (reference sequence). This CDR3 has 13 residues. The V and J ends lost 6 bases and 5 bases respectively, with 11 bases between them. This chain's CDR3 is CASSTRSHNEQFF. CDR3 DNA sequence: TGTGCCAGTAGCACTAGGAGCCACAATGAGCAGTTCTTC.

CDR3 nucleotide sequence: TGTGCCTGGAGTGTCGCGGGAGGCGGGACAGATACGCAGTATTTT. Amino acids: CAWSVAGGGTDTQYF. The J gene is TRBJ2-3, the V gene TRBV30; 8 positions agree with TRBD2. J lost 3 bases, V lost 0 bases, and 5 bases had no gene match. The germline gives CDR1 GTSNPN, CDR2 SVGIG (reference sequence). The CDR3 is 15 amino acids.

The chain couples TRBV9 to TRBJ2-5, with D perhaps given as TRBD1 or TRBD2 (6 bases each). Germline lookup yields CDR1 SGDLS and CDR2 YYNGEE. The V end lost 0 bases, the J end lost 4 bases, and 13 bases lay between the germline ends. This CDR3 spans 15 amino acids. The CDR3 protein is CASSVAGALRETQYF. The CDR3, as DNA: TGTGCCAGCAGCGTAGCGGGGGCGTTAAGAGAGACCCAGTACTTC.

The V gene is TRBV5-1, the J gene TRBJ2-3; TRBD2 matches 15 bases. The ends lost 2 bases at V and 4 bases at J; junction bases unmatched: 8. Germline assignment: CDR1 SGHRS and CDR2 YFSETQ. The CDR3 contains 18 residues. The DNA for the CDR3 is TGCGCCAGCAGCTTTCGGACTAGCGGGAGGGCCGGGGCAGATACGCAGTATTTT. This translates into CASSFRTSGRAGADTQYF.

This clone was picked up one time. V and J are TRBV24-1 and TRBJ2-3; a possible D gene is TRBD1 (5 bases). The V end was cut by 9 bases, the J end by 3 bases, with 12 bases between. The CDR3 is made up of 13 amino acids. Germline CDR1 reads KGHDR; CDR2 reads SFDVKD. The CDR3 reads CATSHRKTDTQYF. CDR3 coding DNA: TGTGCCACCTCGCACAGGAAAACAGATACGCAGTATTTT.

The chain has TRBV7-6 and TRBJ2-5; D is possibly TRBD2 (6 bases). Germline CDR1 and CDR2: SGHVS and FNYEAQ. The CDR3 is 15 amino acids. The V end lost 0 bases, the J end lost 5 bases, and 13 bases lay between the germline ends. The DNA for the CDR3 is TGTGCCAGCAGCTTAGCGCAACGAGGAGGGGAGACCCAGTACTTC. Encoded protein: CASSLAQRGGETQYF.

The table lists this clone with a few counts. The chain has TRBV6-5 and TRBJ1-5, with TRBD1 as a possible D gene (6 bases). Trimming stripped 2 bases from V and 5 bases from J, with 10 bases between. This CDR3 is 14 amino acids long. CDR1 MNHEY and CDR2 SVGAGI come from the germline V gene. CDR3 DNA sequence: TGTGCCAGCAGTTACGCGGCAGGGGATCAGCCCCAGCATTTT. Amino acid sequence: CASSYAAGDQPQHF.

The chain joins TRBV5-1 to TRBJ2-7; TRBD2 matches at 11 bases. With V trimmed by 5 bases and J by 0 bases, 4 bases remained unmatched. CDR1 is SGHRS, CDR2 YFSETQ, per germline. The CDR3 has 15 amino acids. CDR3 region: CASRPTSGNSYEQYF. The CDR3 bases are TGCGCCAGCAGGCCGACTAGCGGGAACTCCTACGAGCAGTACTTC.

The chain is built from TRBV27 and TRBJ2-7; TRBD2 might be the D (5 bases). There are 14 residues in the CDR3. Germline lookup yields CDR1 MNHEY and CDR2 SMNVEV (reference sequence). V lost 9 bases and J 1 base, leaving 16 bases between the germline ends. CDR3 loop: CASKRGLLSYEQYF. CDR3 DNA: TGTGCCAGTAAACGAGGGCTGCTGTCCTACGAGCAGTACTTC.